This TCR beta chain was obtained from a study of beta chain features in type 1 diabetes. Overall study results and limits: When VDJ junctions were examined, type 1 diabetes patients showed fewer insertions and more deletions. There was a moderate but significant shortening of TCRB CDR3s in all four CD4+ subsets of Type 1 diabetes patients.

With respect to this clone: The antigen is unknown.

Of the isolated RNA, all was reverse transcribed, and so the sequenced material was expressed TCRB transcripts. The method was immunoSEQ multiplex PCR; TCRdb's version includes in-frame clones alone and lacks a portion of them. The sample holds around 300,000 clones, roughly 11% seen once. CDR1 and CDR2 from the germline V gene are SNHLY and FYNNEI. CDR3 size: 14 residues. J lost 7 bases, V lost 5 bases, and 8 bases had no gene match. The sequence came from a woman in her thirties in good health. The chain couples TRBV2 to TRBJ2-1, with 7 bases lining up with TRBD2. The sequenced material came from naive CD4+ T cells from blood. The CDR3 loop is CASSLGLVMNEQFF. CDR3 coding DNA: TGTGCCAGCAGTCTAGGACTAGTTATGAATGAGCAGTTCTTC.